This T cell receptor (beta chain) comes out of a study of T cell clones after liver transplantation. The overall study: TCRbeta sequencing after a pre-transplant mixed lymphocyte reaction identified graft-donor-reactive clones, later tracked in post-transplant blood. Timepoints were pre-transplant, pre-withdrawal, and after withdrawal was completed or failed.

This clone was counted between two and nine times. As yet, its antigen is unknown. Data came from immunoSEQ multiplex PCR; TCRdb stores just in-frame clones and leaves some out. The sample carries about 99,000 clones, about 81% recorded once. Germline CDR1 is MNHEY and CDR2 is SMNVEV (reference sequence). The V end was cut by 7 bases, the J end by 5 bases, with 17 bases between. The CDR3 has 15 residues. General study results and limits: Migration into the graft, not deletion, may explain lost graft donor-reactive T cells.

This sample comprised CD4+ T cells from blood, obtained before liver transplant. The sequence came from a human donor who received a liver transplant. V is TRBV27 and J is TRBJ2-2; tentative D call: TRBD2 (6 bases). The CDR3 region is CASNPWGRTTGELFF. In DNA, the CDR3 is TGTGCCAGCAACCCCTGGGGGAGGACAACCGGGGAGCTGTTTTTT.